A selection of T cell receptor beta chains follows, all from one sample in a study of Ad26.COV2.S vaccination and SARS-CoV-2 variants. Clones were sequenced by immunoSEQ multiplex PCR, and TCRdb holds only the in-frame ones, with some missing. The table lists about 350,000 clones, roughly 89% of them singletons. The sequenced sample was peripheral blood, obtained in a trial of Ad26.COV2.S vaccine versus placebo. The receptors stem from a person between 18 and 65 years old who received the Ad26.COV2.S COVID-19 vaccine or a placebo. Both conserved end residues are part of each CDR3. The order of the fields is CDR3 DNA, CDR3 protein, J gene, clone size, V gene, D gene. The D gene is left open where the match is weak. Clone size is shown for a subset of rows, as once, few, many or a class of expanded clone.

DNA: TGTGCCAGCAGCCACCCGGACAAGTACACTGAAGCTTTCTTT; CDR3: CASSHPDKYTEAFF; J: TRBJ1-1; size: NA; V: TRBV5-4; D: NA
DNA: TGCGCCAGCAGCCAGACCGGGACACCGAACACCGGGGAGCTGTTTTTT; CDR3: CASSQTGTPNTGELFF; J: TRBJ2-2; size: NA; V: TRBV4-1; D: NA
DNA: TGTGCCAGTAGTACACCACAGGGGCATTCCCCCCAAGGCGCTGAAGCTTTCTTT; CDR3: CASSTPQGHSPQGAEAFF; J: TRBJ1-1; size: few; V: TRBV19; D: TRBD1
DNA: TGTGCCAGCTCACCTCGGGGTCAATCGAGGGGGAACACTGAAGCTTTCTTT; CDR3: CASSPRGQSRGNTEAFF; J: TRBJ1-1; size: NA; V: TRBV18; D: NA
DNA: TGTGCCAGTAGTATTAGCGCTAACTATGGCTACACCTTC; CDR3: CASSISANYGYTF; J: TRBJ1-2; size: once; V: TRBV19; D: NA
DNA: TGCGCCAGCAGCCCCGAGACAGGAAACACCGGGGAGCTGTTTTTT; CDR3: CASSPETGNTGELFF; J: TRBJ2-2; size: NA; V: TRBV5-1; D: NA
DNA: TGTGCCAGCAGTCTTGACTGGCAGCGGAGCAATCAGCCCCAGCATTTT; CDR3: CASSLDWQRSNQPQHF; J: TRBJ1-5; size: NA; V: TRBV28; D: NA
DNA: TGCGCCAGCAGCTTGGGACAGCGGACGTACTATGGCTACACCTTC; CDR3: CASSLGQRTYYGYTF; J: TRBJ1-2; size: few; V: TRBV5-1; D: NA
DNA: TGTGCCAGCAGTTTTCGGGGGAACCCTCGGGAGCCCCAGCATTTT; CDR3: CASSFRGNPREPQHF; J: TRBJ1-5; size: NA; V: TRBV27; D: NA
DNA: TGTGCCAGCAGACGACAGGGGGCCGACTATGGCTACACCTTC; CDR3: CASRRQGADYGYTF; J: TRBJ1-2; size: once; V: TRBV5-4; D: TRBD1
DNA: TGTGCCAGCAGGTCCTACAGAGCCTCTGGAAACACCATATATTTT; CDR3: CASRSYRASGNTIYF; J: TRBJ1-3; size: NA; V: TRBV6-5; D: NA
DNA: TGTGCCACCAGTGCCTCGGGAGAGTCCCACGAGCAGTACTTC; CDR3: CATSASGESHEQYF; J: TRBJ2-7; size: NA; V: TRBV24-1; D: NA
DNA: TGTGCCAGCAGTCTATCAACCGGGACAGGGGGTGACATTCAGTACTTC; CDR3: CASSLSTGTGGDIQYF; J: TRBJ2-4; size: NA; V: TRBV28; D: TRBD1
DNA: TGTGCCAGCAGTCCCGACGGGACAGGAACTAATGAAAAACTGTTTTTT; CDR3: CASSPDGTGTNEKLFF; J: TRBJ1-4; size: NA; V: TRBV7-9; D: TRBD1
DNA: TGCGCCAGCAGCCAAGATGGACAGGGGTTCGGGGAGCTGTTTTTT; CDR3: CASSQDGQGFGELFF; J: TRBJ2-2; size: NA; V: TRBV4-1; D: TRBD1
DNA: TGTGCCAGTAGATGGACTCATAGCAATCAGCCCCAGCATTTT; CDR3: CASRWTHSNQPQHF; J: TRBJ1-5; size: NA; V: TRBV19; D: NA
DNA: TGTGCCAGCAGTAAAGCCGAAGCTTTCTTT; CDR3: CASSKAEAFF; J: TRBJ1-1; size: NA; V: TRBV6-1; D: NA
DNA: TGTGCCAGCACGAGAACTTTTGACACAGATACGCAGTATTTT; CDR3: CASTRTFDTDTQYF; J: TRBJ2-3; size: NA; V: TRBV9; D: NA
DNA: TGTGCCAGTAGTTTTAGGGTAGACTACGAGCAGTACTTC; CDR3: CASSFRVDYEQYF; J: TRBJ2-7; size: few; V: TRBV19; D: NA
DNA: TGCGCCAGCAGCCCCGACACGGATACGCAGTATTTT; CDR3: CASSPDTDTQYF; J: TRBJ2-3; size: NA; V: TRBV5-1; D: NA
DNA: TGTGCCAGCAGACGAGGGGGGACAGGGAGAGGCTACACCTTC; CDR3: CASRRGGTGRGYTF; J: TRBJ1-2; size: once; V: TRBV28; D: TRBD1
DNA: TGTGCCTGGAGTTTACGAACCTACGAGCAGTACTTC; CDR3: CAWSLRTYEQYF; J: TRBJ2-7; size: NA; V: TRBV30; D: NA
DNA: TGCGCCAGCAGCTTGCAAGCTAGCGGGTTGGTACGCGAGCAGTACTTC; CDR3: CASSLQASGLVREQYF; J: TRBJ2-7; size: NA; V: TRBV5-1; D: TRBD2
DNA: TGTGCCAGCAGTGCGGGACAGATCTACAATGAGCAGTTCTTC; CDR3: CASSAGQIYNEQFF; J: TRBJ2-1; size: NA; V: TRBV2; D: TRBD1
DNA: TGTGCCATCAGTGACCCAGGGGTGGGCCAAGAGACCCAGTACTTC; CDR3: CAISDPGVGQETQYF; J: TRBJ2-5; size: NA; V: TRBV10-3; D: NA
DNA: TGTGCCAGCAGCCTCCTAGCGGGAGTGTCCTGGGTAGAGCAGTTCTTC; CDR3: CASSLLAGVSWVEQFF; J: TRBJ2-1; size: NA; V: TRBV11-2; D: TRBD2
DNA: TGCAGTGGGGGTATACGGGAGACCCAGTACTTC; CDR3: CSGGIRETQYF; J: TRBJ2-5; size: NA; V: TRBV20-1; D: NA
DNA: TGTGCCAGCAGTACTCGACATAACACCGGGGAGCTGTTTTTT; CDR3: CASSTRHNTGELFF; J: TRBJ2-2; size: few; V: TRBV27; D: NA
DNA: TGTGCCAGCAGCCCTTTGCTCGGTCCGGACAGGGGCCATGGCTACACCTTC; CDR3: CASSPLLGPDRGHGYTF; J: TRBJ1-2; size: NA; V: TRBV7-8; D: TRBD1
DNA: TGTGCCAGCAGCTACCGGGGGGCCCATAATGAAAAACTGTTTTTT; CDR3: CASSYRGAHNEKLFF; J: TRBJ1-4; size: NA; V: TRBV13; D: NA
DNA: TGTGCCAGCAGCCAAGGACAGGGGGCAGGAGCCAAAAACATTCAGTACTTC; CDR3: CASSQGQGAGAKNIQYF; J: TRBJ2-4; size: once; V: TRBV4-2; D: TRBD1
DNA: TGTGCCAGTAGTTCACGCCGGGACACCGGGGAGCTGTTTTTT; CDR3: CASSSRRDTGELFF; J: TRBJ2-2; size: NA; V: TRBV19; D: NA
DNA: TGTGCCTGGAAAAGGCAGAGGCAGGGAGGGGGTGAGCAGTTCTTC; CDR3: CAWKRQRQGGGEQFF; J: TRBJ2-1; size: NA; V: TRBV30; D: NA
DNA: TGTGCCAGCAGCTTAGTGACAGGGTTCTCCTACGAGCAGTACTTC; CDR3: CASSLVTGFSYEQYF; J: TRBJ2-7; size: NA; V: TRBV7-2; D: TRBD1
DNA: TGTGCCAGCAGCCCCCGGCCGGGGCTCAGGGGAAGCGGCTACACCTTC; CDR3: CASSPRPGLRGSGYTF; J: TRBJ1-2; size: once; V: TRBV28; D: NA
DNA: TGTGCCAGCAGCTTAGAACACTTCCGCACAGATACGCAGTATTTT; CDR3: CASSLEHFRTDTQYF; J: TRBJ2-3; size: NA; V: TRBV11-2; D: NA
DNA: TGTGCCAGTAGGATAGCGGGAGGCCTTTCAGATACGCAGTATTTT; CDR3: CASRIAGGLSDTQYF; J: TRBJ2-3; size: NA; V: TRBV19; D: TRBD2
DNA: TGTGCCAGCAGGGACACTAGCGGCACAGATACGCAGTATTTT; CDR3: CASRDTSGTDTQYF; J: TRBJ2-3; size: once; V: TRBV6-6; D: TRBD2
DNA: TGTGCCAGCAGCTTATTTCCCCCCAACTATGGCTACACCTTC; CDR3: CASSLFPPNYGYTF; J: TRBJ1-2; size: few; V: TRBV7-9; D: NA
DNA: TGTGCCAGTAGTGGACGGGAGGCCGGGGAGCTGTTTTTT; CDR3: CASSGREAGELFF; J: TRBJ2-2; size: NA; V: TRBV19; D: TRBD2
DNA: TGTGCCAGCAGACGGGACGAGTATAGCTCCTACGAGCAGTACTTC; CDR3: CASRRDEYSSYEQYF; J: TRBJ2-7; size: NA; V: TRBV2; D: NA
DNA: TGTGCCAGCAGTTATTTAGGTAGCGGGGACAACACCGGGGAGCTGTTTTTT; CDR3: CASSYLGSGDNTGELFF; J: TRBJ2-2; size: NA; V: TRBV6-2/TRBV6-3; D: TRBD2
DNA: TGTGCCACCAGTGATTCTCACCTCAGTCAGCCCCAGCATTTT; CDR3: CATSDSHLSQPQHF; J: TRBJ1-5; size: once; V: TRBV24-1; D: NA
DNA: TGTGCCAGCAGCCTTAGGGTGGGCCAAGAGACCCAGTACTTC; CDR3: CASSLRVGQETQYF; J: TRBJ2-5; size: NA; V: TRBV7-9; D: NA
DNA: TGTGCCAGCAGCTTAGCCGACAGAAACTATGGCTACACCTTC; CDR3: CASSLADRNYGYTF; J: TRBJ1-2; size: NA; V: TRBV7-8; D: NA
DNA: TGTGCCAGCAGCCAGGGGTACAGTTCCTACGAGCAGTACTTC; CDR3: CASSQGYSSYEQYF; J: TRBJ2-7; size: NA; V: TRBV11-2; D: NA
DNA: TGTGCCACCAGTGAGTTAGAAGAAGCAGGGTCAGACGAGCAGTACTTC; CDR3: CATSELEEAGSDEQYF; J: TRBJ2-7; size: NA; V: TRBV24-1; D: NA
DNA: TGCGCCAGCAGCCAGGGGACAGGCTTCAATCAGCCCCAGCATTTT; CDR3: CASSQGTGFNQPQHF; J: TRBJ1-5; size: NA; V: TRBV4-3; D: TRBD1
DNA: TGTGCCAGTAGTTTGGGCCACAGGTCCCAGCCCCAGCATTTT; CDR3: CASSLGHRSQPQHF; J: TRBJ1-5; size: NA; V: TRBV19; D: NA
DNA: TGTGCCAGCAGCTTCGGCGGGGGTGACTACGAGCAGTACTTC; CDR3: CASSFGGGDYEQYF; J: TRBJ2-7; size: NA; V: TRBV7-9; D: TRBD2
DNA: TGTGCCAGCAGCTTGGGGGGCGCGACCTACGAGCAGTACTTC; CDR3: CASSLGGATYEQYF; J: TRBJ2-7; size: once; V: TRBV7-3; D: NA
DNA: TGCGCCAGCAGTGAGTCGACTCAGACAGGGGACGACACCGGGGAGCTGTTTTTT; CDR3: CASSESTQTGDDTGELFF; J: TRBJ2-2; size: NA; V: TRBV10-1; D: TRBD1
DNA: TGTGCCAGCAGCTTAAACCGAAACACCGGGGAGCTGTTTTTT; CDR3: CASSLNRNTGELFF; J: TRBJ2-2; size: NA; V: TRBV7-2; D: NA
DNA: TGCGCCAGCAGCTTGGGAGGGGAGAGCAATCAGCCCCAGCATTTT; CDR3: CASSLGGESNQPQHF; J: TRBJ1-5; size: NA; V: TRBV5-1; D: NA